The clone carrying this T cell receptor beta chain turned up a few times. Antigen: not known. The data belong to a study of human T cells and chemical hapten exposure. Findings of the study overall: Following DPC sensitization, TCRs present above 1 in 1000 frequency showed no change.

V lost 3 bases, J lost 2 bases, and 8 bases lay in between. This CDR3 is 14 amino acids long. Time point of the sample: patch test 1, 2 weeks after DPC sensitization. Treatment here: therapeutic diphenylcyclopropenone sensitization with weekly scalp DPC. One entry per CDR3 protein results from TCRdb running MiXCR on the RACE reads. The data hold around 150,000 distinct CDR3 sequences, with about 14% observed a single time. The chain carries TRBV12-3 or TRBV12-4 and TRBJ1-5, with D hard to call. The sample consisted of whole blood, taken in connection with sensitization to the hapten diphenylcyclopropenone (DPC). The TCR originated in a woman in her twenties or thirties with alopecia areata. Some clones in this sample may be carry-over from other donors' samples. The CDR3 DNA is TGTGCCAGCAGTTTGCGGAGGGGCAATCAGCCCCAGCATTTT. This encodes CASSLRRGNQPQHF.